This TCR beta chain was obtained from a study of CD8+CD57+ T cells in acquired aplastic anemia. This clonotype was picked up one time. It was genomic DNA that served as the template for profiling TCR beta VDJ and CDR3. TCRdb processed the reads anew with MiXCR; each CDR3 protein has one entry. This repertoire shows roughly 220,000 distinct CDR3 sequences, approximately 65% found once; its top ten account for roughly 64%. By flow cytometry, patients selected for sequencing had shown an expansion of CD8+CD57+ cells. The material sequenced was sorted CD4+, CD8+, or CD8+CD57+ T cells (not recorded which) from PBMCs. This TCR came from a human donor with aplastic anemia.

CDR3 coding DNA: TGCAGTGCTCGGGACAATACGGGATTGAGCTCCTACAATGAGCAGTTCTTC. It specifies CSARDNTGLSSYNEQFF. The chain links TRBV20-1 to TRBJ2-1; the D gene is possibly TRBD1 (6 bases). V gave up 5 bases and J gave up 0 bases, with 20 bases separating them. Germline V gives CDR1 DFQATT, CDR2 SNEGSKA (reference sequence). This CDR3 is built from 17 residues.